The rows below give T cell receptor beta chains drawn from one sample of a study of vaccination effects on CD4 cells after COVID-19. This table comes from immunoSEQ multiplex PCR, and its TCRdb copy is limited to in-frame clones, with some not included. The sample shows 25,000 to 35,000 clones, around three quarters of them seen only once. What these receptors recognize is not known. The specimen comprised CD4+ T cells from PBMCs cultured without peptide, sampled before COVID-19 vaccination. Receptors originate from a human donor who received a COVID-19 vaccine. CDR3s include the opening cysteine and the closing phenylalanine or tryptophan. D genes are given only for firm matches. Clone size is stated in some rows and not others, as once, few, many or a class when expanded.

length,D,J,size,V,DNA,CDR3
16,.,TRBJ1-5,.,TRBV11-3,TGTGCCAGCAGGGCTCTGGGGGCTGAGGGCAATCAGCCCCAGCATTTT,CASRALGAEGNQPQHF
14,.,TRBJ2-2,.,TRBV7-9,TGTGCCAGCAGCTCCCCTCTCGACTCCGGGGAGCTGTTTTTT,CASSSPLDSGELFF
15,.,TRBJ2-5,.,TRBV2,TGTGCCAGCAGTGGTTCTCAGGGCCACCAAGAGACCCAGTACTTC,CASSGSQGHQETQYF
16,TRBD1,TRBJ2-1,.,TRBV24-1,TGTGCCACCAGTGATGGGGACAGGGGAGGACGCGATGAGCAGTTCTTC,CATSDGDRGGRDEQFF
11,.,TRBJ2-1,.,TRBV20-1,TGCAGTGCCAACGAGAGAAATGAGCAGTTCTTC,CSANERNEQFF
16,TRBD2,TRBJ2-7,.,TRBV4-2,TGTGCCAGCAGCCAAGAGGAGACTAGCGGGACCTACGAGCAGTACTTC,CASSQEETSGTYEQYF
15,.,TRBJ2-5,.,TRBV19,TGTGCCAGTAGTATATGGGACCCGGGGCGAGAGACCCAGTACTTC,CASSIWDPGRETQYF
14,.,TRBJ1-3,.,TRBV19,TGTGCCAGTAGTATACTGAACTCTGGAAACACCATATATTTT,CASSILNSGNTIYF
15,.,TRBJ1-2,.,TRBV6-2/TRBV6-3,TGTGCCAGCAGTTACTCGGCGCAGGGGATACGTGGCTACACCTTC,CASSYSAQGIRGYTF
20,.,TRBJ2-1,.,TRBV11-3,TGTGCCAGCAGCCCAAGTCCCTGGGACGGACAATCCCGATCCTACAATGAGCAGTTCTTC,CASSPSPWDGQSRSYNEQFF
14,.,TRBJ1-2,.,TRBV18,TGTGCCAGTTCGGACAGCTTAGAATCCTATGGCTACACCTTC,CASSDSLESYGYTF
15,.,TRBJ1-6,.,TRBV3-1/TRBV3-2,TGTGCCAGCAGCCAAGGGACAGAGATAAATTCACCCCTCCACTTT,CASSQGTEINSPLHF
14,.,TRBJ1-4,.,TRBV5-5,TGTGCCAGCAGCTTAGGGGGACAACGTGAAAAACTGTTTTTT,CASSLGGQREKLFF
12,.,TRBJ2-3,.,TRBV24-1,TGTGCCACCAGAGGCGTCACAGATACGCAGTATTTT,CATRGVTDTQYF
14,.,TRBJ2-1,once,TRBV18,TGTGCCAGCTCACCTCAGGCCTCCTACAATGAGCAGTTCTTC,CASSPQASYNEQFF
15,.,TRBJ2-1,.,TRBV10-1,TGCGCCAGCAGTGAAACCCGGCCTGCGAGGGATGAGCAGTTCTTC,CASSETRPARDEQFF
15,.,TRBJ2-6,.,TRBV4-1,TGCGCCAGCAGCGACGTGGGGAATGGGGCCAACGTCCTGACTTTC,CASSDVGNGANVLTF
14,TRBD2,TRBJ2-5,.,TRBV27,TGTGCCAGCAGCCGCGGGGGGGCGTCAGAGACCCAGTACTTC,CASSRGGASETQYF
13,.,TRBJ1-1,once,TRBV3-1/TRBV3-2,TGTGCCAGCAGCCAAGTACAGGGACGTGAAGCTTTCTTT,CASSQVQGREAFF
14,TRBD1,TRBJ1-2,once,TRBV29-1,TGCAGCGTTGTGCCCGGGACAGATAACTATGGCTACACCTTC,CSVVPGTDNYGYTF
18,.,TRBJ2-2,few,TRBV9,TGTGCCAGCAGCGTAGCCGGCGGGGCAGCACTGAACACCGGGGAGCTGTTTTTT,CASSVAGGAALNTGELFF
14,.,TRBJ1-1,.,TRBV27,TGTGCCAGCAGTTCCGGGAATCGATGGACTGAAGCTTTCTTT,CASSSGNRWTEAFF
16,.,TRBJ1-1,.,TRBV2,TGTGCCAGCAGAAGGCTCGGGGGGGCGGTGTCCACTGAAGCTTTCTTT,CASRRLGGAVSTEAFF
14,.,TRBJ2-3,.,TRBV5-1,TGCGCCAGCAGCTTGGGGACGAAGACAGATACGCAGTATTTT,CASSLGTKTDTQYF